The source of this T cell receptor (beta chain) is a study of cytomegalovirus exposure and HLA in healthy donors. Study-wide results and limits: A later analysis showed TCR association rates differing by HLA locus, peaking at DRB1 and lowest at HLA-C. Donors were assumed by presence/absence analyses to have roughly uniform sequencing depth.

With regard to this clone: The antigen remains undetermined.

60 Vbeta and 13 Jbeta primers were used in PCR. In the authors' methods: It was a later analysis that counted about 80 million unique TCR beta chains, of which about 10 million were shared. Here immunoSEQ multiplex PCR was the method, and the copy in TCRdb shows in-frame clones only, minus some. For V, J and clone size, that table is used; D and trimming come from the DNA. The table includes 95,000 to 150,000 clones, roughly three fifths detected once. The specimen was PBMCs. This TCR was sampled from a woman aged 40 to 49 in good health and CMV-seropositive.

The CDR3 DNA sequence: TGTGCCAGTAGTAGCGGACGGGGGGCGCGAGAGACCCAGTACTTC. Amino acid sequence: CASSSGRGARETQYF. V is TRBV19 and J is TRBJ2-5; perhaps TRBD2 as D (7 bases). V lost 4 bases and J 4 bases, leaving 16 bases between the germline ends. The CDR3 spans 15 residues. Germline V gives CDR1 LNHDA, CDR2 SQIVND (reference sequence). Together with reference TRBV19 and TRBJ2-5, the CDR3 gives the full variable domain: DGGITQSPKYLFRKEGQNVTLSCEQNLNHDAMYWYRQDPGQGLRLIYYSQIVNDFQKGDIAEGYSVSREKKESFPLTVTSAQKNPTAFYLCASSSGRGARETQYFGPGTRLLVL.